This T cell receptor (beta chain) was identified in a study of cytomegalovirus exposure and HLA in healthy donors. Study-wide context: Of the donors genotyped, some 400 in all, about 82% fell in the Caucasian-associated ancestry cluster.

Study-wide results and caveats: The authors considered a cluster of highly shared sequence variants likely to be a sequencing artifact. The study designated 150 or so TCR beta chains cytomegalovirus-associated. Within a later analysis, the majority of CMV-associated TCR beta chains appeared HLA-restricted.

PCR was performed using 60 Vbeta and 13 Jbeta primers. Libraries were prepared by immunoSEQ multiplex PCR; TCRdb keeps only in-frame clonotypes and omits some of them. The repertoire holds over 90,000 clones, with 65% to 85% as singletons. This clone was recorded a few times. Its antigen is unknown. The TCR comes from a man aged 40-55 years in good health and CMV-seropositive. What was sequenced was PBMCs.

The CDR3 region is CASNRIGGSYEQYF. In nucleotides, the CDR3 is TGTGCCAGCAACAGGATCGGGGGCTCCTACGAGCAGTACTTC. The rearrangement uses TRBV28 and TRBJ2-7; tentatively, D is TRBD2 (6 bases). This CDR3 has 14 residues. The germline V gene encodes CDR1 MDHEN and CDR2 SYDVKM. Trimming removed 7 bases at V and 0 bases at J, with 13 bases between.